These T cell receptor beta chains were read from a single sample in a study of blood T cell repertoires in COVID-19. Here immunoSEQ multiplex PCR was the method, and the copy in TCRdb shows in-frame clones only, minus some. The sample includes 150,000 to 200,000 clones, 75% to 90% of them seen just once. Sequencing was done on a sample of peripheral blood. Receptors were obtained from a woman aged 70-85 years with COVID-19, enrolled during active disease. Both conserved end residues are part of each CDR3. D genes are given only for firm matches. Rows may omit the clone size; those that give it use once, few, many or a size class.

V	J	size	D	CDR3	DNA
TRBV5-1	TRBJ2-5	NA	NA	CASSNQETQYF	TGCGCCAGCAGCAATCAGGAGACCCAGTACTTC
TRBV28	TRBJ1-1	NA	TRBD1	CASSPPLGQGRNTEAFF	TGTGCCAGCAGTCCACCCCTGGGACAGGGAAGGAACACTGAAGCTTTCTTT
TRBV5-1	TRBJ1-6	NA	NA	CASRIQVPLHF	TGCGCCAGCAGGATCCAGGTACCCCTCCACTTT
TRBV6-6	TRBJ1-1	few	TRBD1	CASSNIRGLNTEAFF	TGTGCCAGCAGCAACATCAGGGGGCTGAACACTGAAGCTTTCTTT
TRBV9	TRBJ2-3	NA	TRBD2	CASSLSGRAGTDTQYF	TGTGCCAGCAGCTTAAGCGGGAGGGCCGGCACAGATACGCAGTATTTT
TRBV6-2/TRBV6-3	TRBJ2-1	NA	TRBD1	CASSYIRTGEQFF	TGTGCCAGCAGTTACATAAGGACAGGGGAGCAGTTCTTC
TRBV28	TRBJ1-5	NA	TRBD1	CASSLQGAGNQPQHF	TGTGCCAGCAGTTTACAGGGGGCAGGCAATCAGCCCCAGCATTTT
TRBV19	TRBJ1-5	NA	NA	CASSPLDSLGNQPQHF	TGTGCCAGTAGTCCATTAGACAGCCTCGGCAATCAGCCCCAGCATTTT
TRBV28	TRBJ1-5	NA	NA	CASTWGLVNQPQHF	TGTGCCAGCACTTGGGGACTCGTCAATCAGCCCCAGCATTTT
TRBV6-5	TRBJ2-3	NA	TRBD2	CATRRERGTDTQYF	TGTGCCACTCGACGGGAGCGGGGGACAGATACGCAGTATTTT
TRBV28	TRBJ1-1	once	NA	CASRYTMNTEAFF	TGTGCCAGCAGGTACACAATGAACACTGAAGCTTTCTTT
TRBV9	TRBJ1-1	NA	NA	CASSVVAATGWNSEAFF	TGTGCCAGCAGCGTAGTCGCCGCTACGGGGTGGAACTCTGAAGCTTTCTTT
TRBV18	TRBJ2-2	NA	NA	CASSSGGRDTGELFF	TGTGCCAGCTCATCTGGGGGCCGGGACACCGGGGAGCTGTTTTTT
TRBV2	TRBJ2-1	NA	NA	CASSDRLNEQFF	TGTGCCAGCAGTGACAGGCTAAATGAGCAGTTCTTC
TRBV4-1	TRBJ2-2	NA	NA	CASSQDLLNRNTGELFF	TGCGCCAGCAGCCAAGATTTGCTTAACAGGAACACCGGGGAGCTGTTTTTT
TRBV19	TRBJ1-5	NA	NA	CASSRREGNQPQHF	TGTGCCAGTAGTCGCCGGGAAGGCAATCAGCCCCAGCATTTT
TRBV2	TRBJ1-5	NA	NA	CASSVGRSSNQPQHF	TGTGCCAGCAGTGTTGGTCGCAGTAGCAATCAGCCCCAGCATTTT
TRBV6-2/TRBV6-3	TRBJ2-7	NA	NA	CASSYRVDGSYEQYF	TGTGCCAGCAGTTACCGGGTAGACGGCTCCTACGAGCAGTACTTC
TRBV7-6	TRBJ2-1	once	TRBD2	CASSSWTSGSNEQFF	TGTGCCAGCAGCTCCTGGACTAGCGGGAGTAATGAGCAGTTCTTC
TRBV6-2/TRBV6-3	TRBJ1-5	NA	TRBD1	CASSLDRAYNQPQHF	TGTGCCAGCAGCCTAGACAGGGCTTACAATCAGCCCCAGCATTTT
TRBV7-9	TRBJ1-5	NA	TRBD1	CASSLGTGIKKSNQPQHF	TGTGCCAGCAGCCTCGGGACAGGGATTAAGAAAAGCAATCAGCCCCAGCATTTT
TRBV6-5	TRBJ2-7	NA	TRBD1	CASRRTGDFYEQYF	TGTGCCAGCAGAAGGACAGGGGACTTCTACGAGCAGTACTTC